This T cell receptor beta chain comes out of a study of blood T cell repertoires in COVID-19. The data were produced by immunoSEQ multiplex PCR, yet TCRdb's version contains in-frame clones alone and is incomplete. The sample holds some 78,000 clones; around 90% are singletons and the top ten take around 5.1%. Germline loops: CDR1 SGHTS, CDR2 YDEGEE. This CDR3 has 18 amino acids. J gave up 2 bases and V 3 bases, and 12 bases lay outside the gene matches. This chain uses TRBV5-8 with TRBJ2-5; 11 bases line up with TRBD2. Source material: peripheral blood. The source of this sequence is an elderly woman with active or convalescent COVID-19. This chain's CDR3 is CASSSNSGRARMQETQYF. As DNA, the CDR3 is TGTGCCAGCAGCTCCAATAGCGGGAGGGCCAGGATGCAAGAGACCCAGTACTTC.